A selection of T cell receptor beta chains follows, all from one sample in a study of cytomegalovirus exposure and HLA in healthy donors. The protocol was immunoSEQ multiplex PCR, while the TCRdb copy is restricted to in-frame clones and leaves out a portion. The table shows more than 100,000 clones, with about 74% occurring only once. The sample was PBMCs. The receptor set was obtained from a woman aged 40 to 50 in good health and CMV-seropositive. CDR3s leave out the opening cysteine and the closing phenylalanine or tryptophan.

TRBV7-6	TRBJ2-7	ASSSYRGDYEQY
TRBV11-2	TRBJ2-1	ASSSLAGGQF
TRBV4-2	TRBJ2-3	ASSQEIVHTITDTQY
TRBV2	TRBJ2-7	ASTPGSSSYEQY
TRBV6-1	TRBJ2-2	ASSEALASGGASGKLF
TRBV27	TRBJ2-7	ASSVGGPQRGSYEQY
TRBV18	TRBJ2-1	ASSLSSSGSVNEQF
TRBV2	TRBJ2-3	ASRDWLAGSTDTQY
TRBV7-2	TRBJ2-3	ASSLQRSTDTQY
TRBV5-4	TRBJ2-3	ASSLDRGRVDTQY
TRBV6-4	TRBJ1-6	ASSPQGMNSPLH
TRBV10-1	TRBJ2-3	ASRDGQGGRDTQY
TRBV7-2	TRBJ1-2	ASSYWTSGYT
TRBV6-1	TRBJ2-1	ASSGESSGSSRGEQF
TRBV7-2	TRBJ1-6	ASRVKGADNSPLH
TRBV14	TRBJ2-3	ASSPDFAGATDTQY
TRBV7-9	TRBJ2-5	AIQAGFQETQY
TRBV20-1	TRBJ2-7	SAESYEQY
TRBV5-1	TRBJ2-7	ASSPGTNSYEQY
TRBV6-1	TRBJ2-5	ASSATLTPPLADQETQY
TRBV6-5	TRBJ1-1	ASSYIRGLPSEAF
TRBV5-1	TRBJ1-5	ASSHRDRGFISNQPQH
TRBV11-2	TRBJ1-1	ASSLGRDAF
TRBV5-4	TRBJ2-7	ASSLATGREQY
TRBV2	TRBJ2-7	ASSGRQGIDEQY
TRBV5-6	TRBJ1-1	ASSLVGDFGTEAF
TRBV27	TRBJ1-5	ASSKESNQPQH
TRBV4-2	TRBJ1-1	ASSQDAGTEAF
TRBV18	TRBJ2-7	ASSPRGVTGGSEQY
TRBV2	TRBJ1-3	ASNRVGYRDTIY
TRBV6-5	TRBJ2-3	ASSYATRGSTDTQY
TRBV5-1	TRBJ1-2	ASRQGASDGYT
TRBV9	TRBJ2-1	ASSGGLAGGANEQF
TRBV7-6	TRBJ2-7	ASSLARGRGEQY
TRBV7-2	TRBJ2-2	ASSPYMSTGELF
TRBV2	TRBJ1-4	ASRDRESPHEKLF
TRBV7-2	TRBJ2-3	ASSWASGSGDTQY
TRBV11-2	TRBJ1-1	ASSLAGVNTEAF
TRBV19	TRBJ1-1	ASSRTGTLNTEAF
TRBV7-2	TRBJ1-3	ASSSAGGDTIY
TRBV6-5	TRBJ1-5	ASRPDGTNQPQH
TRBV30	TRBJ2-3	AWSATSGRPDTQY
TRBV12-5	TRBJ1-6	ASGLSMIGSPLH
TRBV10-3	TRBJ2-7	AISRTGSSYEQY
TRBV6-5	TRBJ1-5	ASSYSVQGNQPQH
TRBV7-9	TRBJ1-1	ASSLTRTEAF
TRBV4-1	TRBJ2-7	ASSPRDRDAEQY